This is a list of T cell receptor beta chains from one sample in a study of T-cell memory formation after mild COVID-19. One entry per CDR3 protein, called by TCRdb with MiXCR from the 5' RACE reads. The sample shows 580,000 or so distinct CDR3 sequences, around a sixth of them seen only once. Material: PBMCs or a T cell subset sorted from them (not recorded which). The origin of the receptors is an adult woman who had mild COVID-19 (a few samples of this study predate the infection). Cell type and time point are not known. Each CDR3 is given with its conserved first and last residue. The D gene is left open where the match is weak. Where a row states a size, it is once, few, many or the class of an expanded clone; other rows omit it.

v_call	clone_size	j_call	d_call	cdr3_nt	cdr3_aa
TRBV6-5	-	TRBJ2-7	-	TGTGCCAGCAGGTCGGAATTTCCCTCCTACGAGCAGTACTTC	CASRSEFPSYEQYF
TRBV7-9	-	TRBJ1-5	-	TGTGCCAGCAGCGCACCCGGGTCCGTAAATCAGCCCCAGCATTTT	CASSAPGSVNQPQHF
TRBV4-2	-	TRBJ2-1	-	TGTGCCAGCAGCCAAGCGGGCAGTGTCTACAATGAGCAGTTCTTC	CASSQAGSVYNEQFF
TRBV5-1	-	TRBJ2-1	-	TGCGCCAGCAGCTTACGGCGGGGCCCCTACAATGAGCAGTTCTTC	CASSLRRGPYNEQFF
TRBV3-1	few	TRBJ2-7	-	TGTGCCAGCGGGGGGCAAGGGATCTACGAGCAGTACTTC	CASGGQGIYEQYF
TRBV7-2	-	TRBJ2-1	TRBD2	TGTGCCAGCAGCTTAGCGTTTCATCTAGCGGGAGGGCGGAATGAGCAGTTCTTC	CASSLAFHLAGGRNEQFF
TRBV15	-	TRBJ2-7	-	TGTGCCACCAGCAGAGATCGGGGCACGATAAGCTCCTACGAGCAGTACTTC	CATSRDRGTISSYEQYF
TRBV7-9	once	TRBJ2-5	-	TGTGCCAGCAGCTGGGCCCTAGTCAGGGATGGGGTGAAAGAGACCCAGTACTTC	CASSWALVRDGVKETQYF
TRBV24-1	once	TRBJ2-3	TRBD2	TGTGCCACCAGTTCGGGACTAGGAACAGATACGCAGTATTTT	CATSSGLGTDTQYF
TRBV15	-	TRBJ2-5	-	TGTGCCACCGGGGAGGGGGCGAAATTGACCCAGTACTTC	CATGEGAKLTQYF
TRBV7-2	-	TRBJ2-7	-	TGTGCCAGCAGCTCACCGGGACCAAACTACGAGCAGTACTTC	CASSSPGPNYEQYF
TRBV19	-	TRBJ2-2	-	TGTGCCAGTAGTATAGTTGGGAACACCGGGGAGCTGTTTTTT	CASSIVGNTGELFF
TRBV20-1	-	TRBJ1-4	TRBD1	TGCAGTGCTTACACAGGGGTCAGTGAAAAACTGTTTTTT	CSAYTGVSEKLFF
TRBV19	few	TRBJ2-1	-	TGTGCCAGTAGTATAAGTTCACGGACCTTGCAGTTCTTC	CASSISSRTLQFF
TRBV7-9	-	TRBJ2-5	-	TGTGCCAGCAGCTTACAGTTGGGGCCCCAAGAGACCCAGTACTTC	CASSLQLGPQETQYF
TRBV19	-	TRBJ1-1	TRBD1	TGTGCCAGTAGCAGGGGACAGGGCGGGTCTGCTGAAGCTTTCTTT	CASSRGQGGSAEAFF
TRBV9	-	TRBJ2-3	TRBD1	TGTGCCAGCAGCGTAGATGACAGGGGGATAGATACGCAGTATTTT	CASSVDDRGIDTQYF
TRBV4-2	-	TRBJ2-7	TRBD2	TGTGCCAGCAGCCAGGACCCCGGGAGGGGGACCAGCTCCTACGAGCAGTACTTC	CASSQDPGRGTSSYEQYF
TRBV12-3/TRBV12-4	-	TRBJ2-1	TRBD2	TGTGCCAGCAGTTTAGGGGGGACTAGCGGGACTGAGCAGTTCTTC	CASSLGGTSGTEQFF
TRBV20-1	-	TRBJ2-7	TRBD2	TGCAGTGCTAGAGATCAGCGGGGGAGCTCCTACGAGCAGTACTTC	CSARDQRGSSYEQYF
TRBV20-1	-	TRBJ2-7	-	TGCAGTGCTAGTGCTACTAGCTATCACGAGCAGTACTTC	CSASATSYHEQYF
TRBV5-4	-	TRBJ2-2	TRBD2	TGTGCCAGCAGCTATGGAAATAGCGGGAGGCAGAACACCGGGGAGCTGTTTTTT	CASSYGNSGRQNTGELFF
TRBV6-6	-	TRBJ1-1	-	TGTGCCAGCAGCCCCGGGGGGCGCGGGCTGAACACTGAAGCTTTCTTT	CASSPGGRGLNTEAFF
TRBV9	-	TRBJ2-7	TRBD2	TGTGCCAGCAGCGTAGGCGGGAGATCCTACGAGCAGTACTTC	CASSVGGRSYEQYF
TRBV24-1	many	TRBJ2-1	-	TGTGCCACCAGTGATTGGGGTAGTAGGGGCAATGAGCAGTTCTTC	CATSDWGSRGNEQFF
TRBV12-3/TRBV12-4	-	TRBJ2-3	-	TGTGCCAGCAGATCCACTAGGATTGGCACAGATACGCAGTATTTT	CASRSTRIGTDTQYF
TRBV7-9	few	TRBJ1-5	-	TGTGCCAGCAGCTTCGGGGTTGCCAATCAGCCCCAGCATTTT	CASSFGVANQPQHF
TRBV11-2	-	TRBJ2-7	-	TGTGCCAGCAGCTTAGCGCTAGCCCCCTACGAGCAGTACTTC	CASSLALAPYEQYF
TRBV7-9	-	TRBJ2-7	TRBD2	TGTGCCAGCAGCTCGGACTCTAGCGGGCGTGCCCCCTACGAGCAGTACTTC	CASSSDSSGRAPYEQYF
TRBV13	many	TRBJ2-3	TRBD2	TGTGCCAGCAGCCCCGAGCGGGGGGGCCGCAATACGCAGTATTTT	CASSPERGGRNTQYF
TRBV12-3/TRBV12-4	-	TRBJ2-7	TRBD2	TGTGCCAGCAGCCCAACTAGCGGGAGGGCCGAGCAGTACTTC	CASSPTSGRAEQYF
TRBV6-2/TRBV6-3	-	TRBJ2-3	TRBD2	TGTGCCAGCAGTTATAGCCTAGCGGGGGCCTTGAGCACAGATACGCAGTATTTT	CASSYSLAGALSTDTQYF
TRBV5-1	-	TRBJ1-1	-	TGCGCCAGCACCCTGAGGGGGAACACTGAAGCTTTCTTT	CASTLRGNTEAFF
TRBV4-3	-	TRBJ2-7	-	TGCGCCAGCAGCCAAGATCTGGGGTTCTCCTACGAGCAGTACTTC	CASSQDLGFSYEQYF
TRBV9	-	TRBJ1-2	-	TGTGCCAGCAGCGTGGGGAATAACTATGGCTACACCTTC	CASSVGNNYGYTF
TRBV29-1	few	TRBJ2-5	-	TGCAGCGCCCCGGACCAGGGATCGACCCAGTACTTC	CSAPDQGSTQYF
TRBV11-3	-	TRBJ2-5	-	TGTGCCAGCAGCTTAGTACTCGCGGAGACCCAGTACTTC	CASSLVLAETQYF
TRBV7-9	few	TRBJ2-5	TRBD1	TGTGCCAGCAGCTTTCTTCCCAGGGGGTATCAAGAGACCCAGTACTTC	CASSFLPRGYQETQYF
TRBV5-1	-	TRBJ2-7	TRBD2	TGCGCCAGCAGGGCTCGTTCTAGCGGGACTTTGAACGAGCAGTACTTC	CASRARSSGTLNEQYF
TRBV7-9	-	TRBJ1-2	TRBD1	TGTGCCAGCAGTCCACAGGGACAGCACTATGGCTACACCTTC	CASSPQGQHYGYTF
TRBV20-1	few	TRBJ1-1	TRBD1	TGCAGTGCTGACAGGGGGCCGAACACTGAAGCTTTCTTT	CSADRGPNTEAFF
TRBV5-6	few	TRBJ1-4	-	TGTGCCAGCAGCTTCCCTACAGGGCAGGAAAAACTGTTTTTT	CASSFPTGQEKLFF
TRBV7-9	few	TRBJ1-2	-	TGTGCCAGCAGCCGATCAGGGGAGGGTAACTATGGCTACACCTTC	CASSRSGEGNYGYTF
TRBV7-9	-	TRBJ1-4	-	TGTGCCAGCAGCTGGACACCTGCAACTAATGAAAAACTGTTTTTT	CASSWTPATNEKLFF
TRBV7-2	many	TRBJ2-7	-	TGTGCCAGCAGGCCTTCAGGTAGTTACGAGCAGTACTTC	CASRPSGSYEQYF